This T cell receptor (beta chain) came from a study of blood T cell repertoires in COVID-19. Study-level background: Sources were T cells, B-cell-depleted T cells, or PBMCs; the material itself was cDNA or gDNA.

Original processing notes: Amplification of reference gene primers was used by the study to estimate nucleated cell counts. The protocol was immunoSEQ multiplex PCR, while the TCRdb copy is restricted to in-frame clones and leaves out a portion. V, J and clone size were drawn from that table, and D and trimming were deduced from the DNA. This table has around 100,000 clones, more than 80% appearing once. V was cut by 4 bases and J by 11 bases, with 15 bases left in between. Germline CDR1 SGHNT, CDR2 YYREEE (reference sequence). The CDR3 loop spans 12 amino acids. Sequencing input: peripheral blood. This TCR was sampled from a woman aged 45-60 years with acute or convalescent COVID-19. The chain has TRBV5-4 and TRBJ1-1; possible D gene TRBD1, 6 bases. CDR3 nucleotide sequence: TGTGCCAGCAGCCCAAGAGGGGGGGACGCTTTCTTT. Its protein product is CASSPRGGDAFF. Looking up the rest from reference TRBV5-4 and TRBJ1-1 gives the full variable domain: ETGVTQSPTHLIKTRGQQVTLRCSSQSGHNTVSWYQQALGQGPQFIFQYYREEENGRGNFPPRFSGLQFPNYSSELNVNALELDDSALYLCASSPRGGDAFFGQGTRLTVV.